Listed here is a single T cell receptor beta chain. What it recognizes is unknown. TCRdb reprocessed the RT-PCR reads with MiXCR, giving one entry per CDR3 protein. The repertoire holds roughly 500,000 distinct CDR3 sequences, with over 25% as singletons. The data originate from a study of response to subunit inactivated influenza vaccine. V lost 1 base, J lost 2 bases, and 13 bases lay in between. The CDR3 length is 16 residues. Per the germline V gene, CDR1 is SGHRS and CDR2 is YFSETQ. The study's findings and limits: Researchers suggested that each seasonal influenza vaccination recruits few new T cells.

The sequencing used CD4+ T cells sorted from PBMCs, collected less than 6 days after vaccination. The chain has TRBV5-1 and TRBJ2-1; weak D call: TRBD1 (5 bases). This TCR was recovered from a man in his fifties or sixties who received an inactivated influenza vaccine. CDR3 sequence: CASSLSMDKTYNEQFF. DNA of the CDR3: TGCGCCAGCAGCTTGAGCATGGACAAAACCTACAATGAGCAGTTCTTC. Based on the CDR3 plus reference TRBV5-1 and TRBJ2-1, the full variable domain is KAGVTQTPRYLIKTRGQQVTLSCSPISGHRSVSWYQQTPGQGLQFLFEYFSETQRNKGNFPGRFSGRQFSNSRSEMNVSTLELGDSALYLCASSLSMDKTYNEQFFGPGTRLTVL.